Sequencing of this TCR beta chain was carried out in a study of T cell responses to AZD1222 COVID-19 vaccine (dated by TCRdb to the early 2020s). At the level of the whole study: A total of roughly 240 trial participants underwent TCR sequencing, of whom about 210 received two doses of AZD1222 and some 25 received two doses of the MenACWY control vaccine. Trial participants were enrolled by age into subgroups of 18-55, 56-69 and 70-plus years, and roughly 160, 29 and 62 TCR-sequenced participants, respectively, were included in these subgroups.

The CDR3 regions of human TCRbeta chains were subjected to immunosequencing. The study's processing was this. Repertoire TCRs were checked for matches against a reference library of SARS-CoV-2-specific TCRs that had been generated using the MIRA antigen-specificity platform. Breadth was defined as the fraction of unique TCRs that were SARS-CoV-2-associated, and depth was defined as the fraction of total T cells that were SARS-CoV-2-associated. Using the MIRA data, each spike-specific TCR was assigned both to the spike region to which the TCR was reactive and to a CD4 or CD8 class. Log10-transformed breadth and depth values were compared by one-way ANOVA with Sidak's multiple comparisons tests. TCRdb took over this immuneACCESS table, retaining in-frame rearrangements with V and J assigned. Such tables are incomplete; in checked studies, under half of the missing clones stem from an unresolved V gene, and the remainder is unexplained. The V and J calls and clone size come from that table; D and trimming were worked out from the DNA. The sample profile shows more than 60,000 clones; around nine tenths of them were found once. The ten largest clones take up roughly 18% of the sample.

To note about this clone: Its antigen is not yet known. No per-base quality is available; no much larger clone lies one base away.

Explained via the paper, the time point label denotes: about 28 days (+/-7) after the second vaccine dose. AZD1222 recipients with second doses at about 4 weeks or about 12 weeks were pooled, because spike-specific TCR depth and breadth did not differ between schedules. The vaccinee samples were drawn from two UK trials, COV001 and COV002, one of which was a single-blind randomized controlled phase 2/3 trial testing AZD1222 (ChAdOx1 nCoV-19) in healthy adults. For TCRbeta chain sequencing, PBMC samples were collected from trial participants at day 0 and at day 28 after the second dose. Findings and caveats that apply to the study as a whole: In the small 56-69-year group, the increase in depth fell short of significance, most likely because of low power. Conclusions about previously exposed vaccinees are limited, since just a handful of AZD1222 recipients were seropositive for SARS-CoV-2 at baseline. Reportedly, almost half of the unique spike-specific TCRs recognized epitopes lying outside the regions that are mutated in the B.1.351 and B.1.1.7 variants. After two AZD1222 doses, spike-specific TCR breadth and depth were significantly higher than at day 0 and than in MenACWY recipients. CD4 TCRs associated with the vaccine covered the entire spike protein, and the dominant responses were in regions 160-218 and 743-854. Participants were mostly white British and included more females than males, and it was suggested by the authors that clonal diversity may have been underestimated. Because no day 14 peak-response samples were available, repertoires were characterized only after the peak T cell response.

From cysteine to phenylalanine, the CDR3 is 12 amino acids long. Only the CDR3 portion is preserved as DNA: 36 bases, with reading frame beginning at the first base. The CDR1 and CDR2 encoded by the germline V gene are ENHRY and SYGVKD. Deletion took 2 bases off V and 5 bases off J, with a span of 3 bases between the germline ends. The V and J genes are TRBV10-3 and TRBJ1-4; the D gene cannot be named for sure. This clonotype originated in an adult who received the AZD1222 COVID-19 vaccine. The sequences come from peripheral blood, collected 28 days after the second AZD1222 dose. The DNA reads TGTGCCATCAGTGAGGGGAATGAAAAACTGTTTTTT. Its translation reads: CAISEGNEKLFF.